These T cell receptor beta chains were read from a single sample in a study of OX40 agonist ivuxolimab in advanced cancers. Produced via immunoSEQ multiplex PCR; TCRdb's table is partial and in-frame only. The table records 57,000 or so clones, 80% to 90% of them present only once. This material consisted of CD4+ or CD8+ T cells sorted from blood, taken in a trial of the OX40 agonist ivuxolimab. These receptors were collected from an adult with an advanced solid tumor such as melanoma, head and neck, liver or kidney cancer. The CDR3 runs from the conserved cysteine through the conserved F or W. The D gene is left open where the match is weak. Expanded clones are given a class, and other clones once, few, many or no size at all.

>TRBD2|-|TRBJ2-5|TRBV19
CASSYRGSQETQYF
TGTGCCAGTAGTTATCGCGGGAGCCAAGAGACCCAGTACTTC
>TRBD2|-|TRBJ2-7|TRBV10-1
CASSSSGSGNEQYF
TGCGCCAGCAGCTCTAGCGGGAGTGGCAACGAGCAGTACTTC
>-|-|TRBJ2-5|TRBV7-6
CASSLRGGETQYF
TGTGCCAGCAGTCTAAGGGGCGGGGAGACCCAGTACTTC
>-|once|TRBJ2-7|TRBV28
CASRPSGVIYEQYF
TGTGCCAGCAGACCGAGCGGAGTCATCTACGAGCAGTACTTC
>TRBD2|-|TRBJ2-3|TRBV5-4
CASSTTSGRVADTQYF
TGTGCCAGCAGCACCACTAGCGGGAGGGTAGCGGATACGCAGTATTTT
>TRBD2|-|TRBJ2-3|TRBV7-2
CASSLGLAGGTDTQYF
TGTGCCAGCAGCTTAGGACTAGCGGGGGGCACAGATACGCAGTATTTT
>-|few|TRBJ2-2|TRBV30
CAWSRDLVGELFF
TGTGCCTGGAGTAGGGATTTGGTCGGGGAGCTGTTTTTT
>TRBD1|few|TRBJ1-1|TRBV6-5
CASGRQGTNTEAFF
TGTGCCAGCGGACGACAGGGGACGAACACTGAAGCTTTCTTT
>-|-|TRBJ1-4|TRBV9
CASSVGGPLATNEKLFF
TGTGCCAGCAGCGTAGGGGGCCCCTTAGCAACTAATGAAAAACTGTTTTTT
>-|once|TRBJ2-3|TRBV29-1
CSVASGDTQYF
TGCAGCGTTGCAAGTGGGGATACGCAGTATTTT
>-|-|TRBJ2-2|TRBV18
CASSPLRLPNTGELFF
TGTGCCAGCTCACCACTCAGGCTCCCGAACACCGGGGAGCTGTTTTTT
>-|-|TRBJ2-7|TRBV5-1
CASSLGQNSYEQYF
TGCGCCAGCAGCTTGGGACAGAATTCCTACGAGCAGTACTTC
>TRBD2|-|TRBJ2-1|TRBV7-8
CASSSRTSGGNEQFF
TGTGCCAGCAGCTCCCGGACTAGCGGGGGAAATGAGCAGTTCTTC
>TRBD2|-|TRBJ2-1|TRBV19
CASNLGAGGESYNEQFF
TGTGCCAGTAATCTAGGGGCCGGGGGGGAATCCTACAATGAGCAGTTCTTC
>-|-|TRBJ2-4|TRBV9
CASSPRETAKNIQYF
TGTGCCAGCAGCCCCCGGGAAACAGCCAAAAACATTCAGTACTTC
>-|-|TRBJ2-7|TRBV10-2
CASSESFRGISYEQYF
TGCGCCAGCAGTGAGTCGTTTCGGGGGATCTCCTACGAGCAGTACTTC
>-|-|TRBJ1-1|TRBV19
CASSEYGTKKRGTEAFF
TGTGCCAGTAGTGAATACGGGACAAAAAAGAGGGGCACTGAAGCTTTCTTT
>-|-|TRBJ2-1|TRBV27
CATSPGPYEQFF
TGTGCCACCAGCCCAGGGCCATACGAGCAGTTCTTC
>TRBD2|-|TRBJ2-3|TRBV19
CASSIQRLTSGRALDTQYF
TGTGCCAGTAGTATCCAACGTCTAACTAGCGGGAGGGCCTTAGATACGCAGTATTTT
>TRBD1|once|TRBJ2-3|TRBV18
CASSTRQGVADTQYF
TGTGCCAGCTCAACAAGACAGGGGGTTGCAGATACGCAGTATTTT
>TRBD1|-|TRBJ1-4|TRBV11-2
CASTNRDRDEKLFF
TGTGCCAGCACCAACCGGGACAGGGATGAAAAACTGTTTTTT
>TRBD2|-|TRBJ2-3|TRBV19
CASSMVSGGITDTQYF
TGTGCCAGTAGTATGGTTAGCGGGGGGATCACAGATACGCAGTATTTT
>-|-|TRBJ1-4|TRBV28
CTTNRLGGEKLFF
TGTACGACAAACAGGCTAGGAGGTGAAAAACTGTTTTTT
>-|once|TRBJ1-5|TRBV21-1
CASSTAMKAGYSNQPQHF
TGTGCCAGCAGCACCGCGATGAAGGCAGGATATAGCAATCAGCCCCAGCATTTT
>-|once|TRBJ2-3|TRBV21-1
CASSGPDTQYF
TGTGCCAGCAGCGGGCCAGATACGCAGTATTTT
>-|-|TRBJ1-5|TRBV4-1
CASSQGAGYSNQPQHF
TGCGCCAGCAGCCAAGGAGCCGGTTATAGCAATCAGCCCCAGCATTTT